This entry lists 23 T cell receptor beta chains sequenced from one sample in a study of control samples from healthy donors and cancer patients. The repertoire was sequenced with immunoSEQ multiplex PCR; TCRdb's copy has only in-frame clones and lacks some. The sample yields about 61,000 clones, roughly 90% seen once. The sample consisted of PBMCs. These receptors came from a man aged 60-69 years with colorectal cancer.

This clone qualifies as medium-sized. The genes are TRBV7-6 and TRBJ1-2; D not certain. The CDR3 is made up of 16 amino acids. Trimming took 1 base from V and 2 from J, leaving 14 bases between them. Germline V gene data show CDR1 as SGHVS and CDR2 as FNYEAQ. CDR3: CASSLGGVGSNYGYTF. The CDR3 bases are TGTGCCAGCAGCTTAGGGGGAGTAGGGTCCAACTATGGCTACACCTTC. The entire variable domain, with the rest obtained from reference TRBV7-6 and TRBJ1-2, is as follows: GAGVSQSPRYKVTKRGQDVALRCDPISGHVSLYWYRQALGQGPEFLTYFNYEAQQDKSGLPNDRFSAERPEGSISTLTIQRTEQRDSAMYRCASSLGGVGSNYGYTFGSGTRLTVV.

The rearrangement uses TRBV10-3 and TRBJ1-3, with D tentatively TRBD1 (6 bases). CDR1 ENHRY and CDR2 SYGVKD come from the germline V gene. CDR3 length equals 13 residues. The V and J ends lost 8 bases and 0 bases respectively, with 8 bases between them. CDR3 sequence (DNA): TGTGCCATCGGACAGAGCTCTGGAAACACCATATATTTT. Translated: CAIGQSSGNTIYF.

The chain uses TRBV7-2 and TRBJ2-1, with 8 bases fitting TRBD2. There are 16 residues in the CDR3. Per germline, CDR1 SGHTA and CDR2 FQGNSA. The V and J ends lost 1 base and 2 bases, in that order; junction bases with no gene match: 4. CDR3 nucleotide sequence: TGTGCCAGCAGCTTAGAAGCGGGGGTTACCTACAATGAGCAGTTCTTC. Translated: CASSLEAGVTYNEQFF.

This rearrangement joins TRBV2 to TRBJ1-1, with D unclear. Per germline, CDR1 SNHLY and CDR2 FYNNEI. The CDR3 is 14 residues long. V was pared by 5 bases and J by 3 bases, with 13 bases between. In DNA, the CDR3 is TGTGCCAGCAGTATATTAGGTGTATACACTGAAGCTTTCTTT. It translates to CASSILGVYTEAFF.

The chain recombines TRBV6-6 with TRBJ1-1, with 8 nucleotides matching TRBD1. This CDR3 contains 17 residues. Germline loops: CDR1 MNHNY, CDR2 SVGAGI (reference sequence). The V segment lost 5 bases and the J segment 4 bases; nucleotides outside the gene matches: 15. As DNA, the CDR3 is TGTGCCAGCAGTCGCAGACCCTTACAGGGGGTCGGCACTGAAGCTTTCTTT. Its protein product is CASSRRPLQGVGTEAFF.

The chain combines TRBV6-6 with TRBJ2-2; D is possibly TRBD2 (6 bases). CDR3 length equals 16 residues. Looked up from germline, CDR1 is MNHNY and CDR2 is SVGAGI (reference sequence). Trimming left V 0 bases short and J 7 bases short, with 15 bases between. In DNA, the CDR3 is TGTGCCAGCAGTTACTCCAGCCCGGGAGCAGGCGGGGAGCTGTTTTTT. This encodes CASSYSSPGAGGELFF.

The rearrangement links TRBV7-9 to TRBJ2-7; 8 positions agree with TRBD2. There are 15 residues in the CDR3. V shed 4 bases and J 5 bases; nucleotides not matched to a gene: 10. Germline CDR1 and CDR2: SEHNR and FQNEAQ (reference sequence). This CDR3 reads CASSSGGAGPDEQYF. The CDR3 DNA reads as TGTGCCAGCAGCTCCGGGGGGGCCGGGCCAGACGAGCAGTACTTC.

The chain links TRBV16 to TRBJ2-1, with TRBD2 identical over 9 bases. The V gene's germline CDR1 is KGHSY and CDR2 FQNENV. The V and J ends lost 1 base and 4 bases, in that order; junction bases with no gene match: 5. This CDR3 is 16 amino acids long. This CDR3 is CASSQWASGAYNEQFF. The CDR3 nucleotides are TGTGCCAGCAGCCAATGGGCTAGCGGGGCATACAATGAGCAGTTCTTC.

The V call is TRBV5-1, the J call TRBJ1-5; D might be TRBD1 (5 bases). Looked up from germline, CDR1 is SGHRS and CDR2 is YFSETQ. CDR3 length: 15 amino acids. The V end lost 4 bases, the J end lost 6 bases, and 17 bases lay between the germline ends. CDR3 sequence: CASSPDGGHSQPQHF. As DNA, the CDR3 is TGCGCCAGCAGCCCGGACGGTGGACACAGTCAGCCCCAGCATTTT.

Details on this clone: Mismatch with germline at one junction end may stem from a read error. The J gene is TRBJ2-5, the V gene TRBV28; weak D call: TRBD2 (6 bases). The V gene's germline CDR1 is MDHEN and CDR2 SYDVKM. The CDR3 is 11 amino acids. In DNA form, the CDR3 reads TGTGCCAGCAGTGTCCGGGAGAGCCAGTACTTC. It is translated as CASSVRESQYF.

The chain employs TRBV5-1 and TRBJ1-2, with D possibly TRBD1 on 5 matching bases. The germline V and J ends were trimmed by 3 bases and 3 bases, with 15 bases remaining between them. The length of the CDR3 is 15 residues. CDR1 is SGHRS, CDR2 YFSETQ, per germline. The CDR3 loop is CASSSKGAGDYGYTF. CDR3 DNA sequence: TGCGCCAGCAGCTCAAAAGGGGCGGGGGACTATGGCTACACCTTC.

In DNA form, the CDR3 reads TGTGCCATCAGATCGGGACCTACCGAGGGTGAAGCTTTCTTT. Translating it yields CAIRSGPTEGEAFF. This chain uses TRBV10-3 with TRBJ1-1; D may be TRBD1 (5 bases). With 6 bases removed from V and 7 bases from J, the gap between germline ends came to 18 bases. CDR1 is ENHRY, CDR2 SYGVKD, per germline. The CDR3 has 14 amino acids.

This chain connects TRBV4-2 to TRBJ1-1; D is possibly TRBD1 (5 bases). Between the trimmed V and J ends, which lost 0 bases and 4 bases, there was a span of 12 bases. Germline assignment: CDR1 LGHNA and CDR2 YNFKEQ. This CDR3 is built from 15 residues. CDR3 nucleotides: TGTGCCAGCAGCCAAGATTTCGGGGGAGGCACTGAAGCTTTCTTT. Protein: CASSQDFGGGTEAFF.

Of note for this clone: The identical CDR3 is also encoded by other nucleotide sequences in the sample. The rearrangement links TRBV27 to TRBJ1-2, with D unclear. This CDR3 has 13 amino acids. Trimming cost V 6 bases and J 7 bases, with 15 bases left between them. Germline CDR1 is MNHEY and CDR2 is SMNVEV (reference sequence). The CDR3 nucleotides read TGTGCCAGCAGGGGGAACAGAGTGGGTGGCTACACCTTC. Protein sequence: CASRGNRVGGYTF.

This clone was found a few times. This chain links TRBV29-1 with TRBJ2-7, with TRBD1 matching 9 bases. Germline CDR1 is SQVTM and CDR2 is ANQGSEA. The CDR3 length is 16 residues. The J segment lost 2 bases and the V segment lost 6 bases, leaving 14 bases of the junction unmatched. CDR3 in amino acids: CSVLVARGTGTYEQYF. The CDR3 DNA sequence: TGCAGCGTCCTCGTTGCCAGGGGGACAGGGACCTACGAGCAGTACTTC.

The chain joins TRBV11-2 to TRBJ2-6; TRBD2 matches at 7 bases. The V gene end was trimmed by 5 bases and the J gene end by 0 bases; junction bases not matched to a gene: 7. This CDR3 comprises 17 residues. CDR1 is SGHAT and CDR2 is FQNNGV in the germline V gene. This CDR3 is CASSPWEGVSGANVLTF. CDR3 coding DNA: TGTGCCAGCAGCCCATGGGAGGGTGTCTCTGGGGCCAACGTCCTGACTTTC.

The chain couples TRBV7-6 to TRBJ2-5; TRBD1 is a possible D gene (6 bases). V gave up 2 bases and J gave up 4 bases, with 17 bases separating them. The CDR3 totals 16 residues. Germline CDR1 SGHVS, CDR2 FNYEAQ. The CDR3 nucleotides are TGTGCCAGCAGCTTAATGGGGGCGGCTGGGCGAGAGACCCAGTACTTC. This sequence encodes CASSLMGAAGRETQYF.

The chain combines TRBV11-2 with TRBJ2-5; tentatively, D is TRBD1 (6 bases). Trimming left V 4 bases short and J 1 base short, with 16 bases between. The CDR3 is made up of 16 amino acids. Germline V CDR1 and CDR2: SGHAT, FQNNGV. The CDR3 protein is CASSSGALSVQETQYF. CDR3 coding DNA: TGTGCCAGCAGCTCAGGGGCGTTATCGGTCCAAGAGACCCAGTACTTC. Full variable domain (missing parts from reference TRBV11-2 and TRBJ2-5): EAGVAQSPRYKIIEKRQSVAFWCNPISGHATLYWYQQILGQGPKLLIQFQNNGVVDDSQLPKDRFSAERLKGVDSTLKIQPAKLEDSAVYLCASSSGALSVQETQYFGPGTRLLVL.

The chain couples TRBV2 to TRBJ1-1; no clear D. CDR3 size: 10 residues. The V gene's germline CDR1 is SNHLY and CDR2 FYNNEI. V dropped 5 bases and J dropped 8 bases, with 6 bases sitting between them. The CDR3 nucleotides read TGTGCCAGCAGTATCGGGGAAGCTTTCTTT. Translated: CASSIGEAFF.

The chain carries TRBV19 and TRBJ2-4, with TRBD1 matching over 9 bases. V shed 5 bases and J 7 bases; nucleotides not matched to a gene: 12. Looked up from germline, CDR1 is LNHDA and CDR2 is SQIVND (reference sequence). The CDR3 runs to 16 residues. The CDR3 bases are TGTGCCAGTAGTCCATTTACAGGGGGCAAGGGCAACATTCAGTACTTC. Protein product: CASSPFTGGKGNIQYF.

This chain links TRBV19 with TRBJ2-2; D not resolved. Germline assignment: CDR1 LNHDA and CDR2 SQIVND (reference sequence). The CDR3 spans 14 residues. V was clipped by 10 bases and J by 3 bases, with 15 bases between them. The CDR3, as DNA: TGTGCCACTGCGCAGGTGGGGTACACCGGGGAGCTGTTTTTT. It encodes CATAQVGYTGELFF.

The chain has TRBV2 and TRBJ1-5, with D maybe TRBD1 (6 bases). V was clipped by 4 bases and J by 0 bases, with 10 bases between them. There are 15 residues in the CDR3. Germline lookup yields CDR1 SNHLY and CDR2 FYNNEI. The CDR3 region has the DNA TGTGCCAGCAGTGGGGACACTAATAGCAATCAGCCCCAGCATTTT. It codes for CASSGDTNSNQPQHF.

This rearrangement joins TRBV6-5 to TRBJ1-1; D is perhaps TRBD1 (5 bases). V lost 6 bases to trimming and J lost 6 bases, with 17 bases between them. This CDR3 contains 14 residues. CDR1 MNHEY and CDR2 SVGAGI come from the germline V gene. The CDR3 spells CASRANMRGSEAFF. DNA of the CDR3: TGTGCCAGCAGGGCCAATATGAGGGGCTCTGAAGCTTTCTTT.